This T cell receptor (beta chain) derives from a study of early stage breast cancer tumors. The repertoire was sequenced with immunoSEQ multiplex PCR; TCRdb's copy has only in-frame clones and lacks some. The sample holds 44,000 or so clones, 83% seen once. The CDR3 runs 13 residues. Per germline, CDR1 MDHEN and CDR2 SYDVKM. V shed 6 bases and J shed 4 bases, with 12 bases lying between them. This clone was found a few times. The TCR comes from a person between 45 and 65 years old with breast cancer. The sample was blood. This rearrangement joins TRBV28 to TRBJ2-5; no definite D call. CDR3 residues: CASSRRDRETQYF. For the CDR3, the DNA is TGTGCCAGCAGCCGTCGTGATAGAGAGACCCAGTACTTC.